A few counts support the clone carrying this TCR beta chain. The sample is drawn from a study of identical twins. Each CDR3 protein is one row after TCRdb ran MiXCR on the 5' RACE reads. The repertoire holds around 280,000 distinct CDR3 sequences, with more than 6.5% as singletons. CDR1 and CDR2 from the germline V gene are DFQATT and SNEGSKA (reference sequence). The CDR3 contains 14 residues. V lost 4 bases, J lost 3 bases, and 3 bases stayed unmatched. A further study also used this sample, focusing on yellow fever vaccine responses in identical twins.

The sequenced material came from memory (CD45RO+) T cells sorted from blood. This rearrangement joins TRBV20-1 to TRBJ2-3; 11 nucleotides match TRBD1. The sequence was collected from a young woman in good health. The CDR3 spells CSATGTGGTDTQYF. The CDR3 DNA sequence: TGCAGTGCTACCGGGACAGGGGGAACAGATACGCAGTATTTT.